This TCR beta chain was recovered during a study of identical twins. This clonotype was found a few times. Unique molecular identifiers were in the cDNA, with template-switch universal primer binding. TCRdb itself ran the 5' RACE reads through MiXCR, one entry per CDR3 protein. This sample has some 320,000 distinct CDR3 sequences, with 9% to 15% found just once. CDR1 and CDR2 from the germline V gene are SQVTM and ANQGSEA. This CDR3 has 16 residues. V dropped 0 bases and J dropped 3; count of bases not matched to a gene: 7. These data were likewise used in another study, on yellow fever vaccine responses in identical twins.

The chain recombines TRBV29-1 with TRBJ2-2, with 7 bases that match TRBD1. The material sequenced was CD8+ T cells sorted from blood. The sequence was obtained from a woman aged 18-29 years in good health. CDR3 sequence: CSVEDPQGVYTGELFF. The CDR3 DNA sequence: TGCAGCGTTGAAGACCCTCAGGGGGTGTACACCGGGGAGCTGTTTTTT.